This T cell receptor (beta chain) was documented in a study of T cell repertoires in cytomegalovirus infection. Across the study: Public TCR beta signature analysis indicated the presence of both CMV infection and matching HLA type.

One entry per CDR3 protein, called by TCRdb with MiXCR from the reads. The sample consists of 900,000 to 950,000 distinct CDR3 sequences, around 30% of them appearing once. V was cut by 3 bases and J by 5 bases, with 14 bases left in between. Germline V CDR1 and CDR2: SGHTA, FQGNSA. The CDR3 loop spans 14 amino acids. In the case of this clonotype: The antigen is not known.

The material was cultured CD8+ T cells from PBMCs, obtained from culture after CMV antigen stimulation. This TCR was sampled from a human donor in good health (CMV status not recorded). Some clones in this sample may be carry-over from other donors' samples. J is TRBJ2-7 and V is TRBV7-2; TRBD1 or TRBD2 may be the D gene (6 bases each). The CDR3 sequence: CASSLPGALHEQYF. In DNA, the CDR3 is TGTGCCAGCAGCTTGCCGGGGGCGCTCCACGAGCAGTACTTC.